These 26 T cell receptor beta chains originate from one sample sequenced in a study of cytomegalovirus exposure and HLA in healthy donors. Profiled with immunoSEQ multiplex PCR; TCRdb holds only in-frame clones, not every one. The sample lists 30,000 to 40,000 clones, approximately 95% occurring once. The sequenced sample was PBMCs. These receptors were taken from a man younger than 35 in good health and CMV-seronegative.

J is TRBJ2-7 and V is TRBV2, with 10 nucleotides matching TRBD2. The CDR3 loop spans 14 amino acids. The V and J ends lost 4 bases and 3 bases, in that order; junction bases with no gene match: 3. CDR1 is SNHLY and CDR2 is FYNNEI in the germline V gene. CDR3 coding DNA: TGTGCCAGCAGTGTAGCGGGAGGCTTCTACGAGCAGTACTTC. Amino acid sequence: CASSVAGGFYEQYF.

This clone was seen just once. The V gene is TRBV28, the J gene TRBJ2-7, with 11 bases that match TRBD2. CDR3 length: 14 amino acids. The V gene end was trimmed by 6 bases and the J gene end by 6 bases; junction bases not matched to a gene: 7. CDR1 is MDHEN and CDR2 is SYDVKM in the germline V gene. CDR3 amino acids: CASSTTSGTPEQYF. Here the CDR3 DNA reads TGTGCCAGCAGCACGACTAGCGGGACCCCCGAGCAGTACTTC.

This clone appeared once. This rearrangement joins TRBV19 to TRBJ2-2; D is possibly TRBD2 (7 bases). CDR1 and CDR2 from the germline V gene are LNHDA and SQIVND (reference sequence). V lost 5 bases and J lost 0, with 13 bases in between. This CDR3 contains 16 residues. The CDR3 sequence is CASSGRGGPNTGELFF. Here the CDR3 DNA reads TGTGCCAGTAGTGGGAGGGGGGGACCGAACACCGGGGAGCTGTTTTTT.

This chain uses TRBV6-1 with TRBJ2-1; 11 positions match TRBD1. This CDR3 contains 16 residues. The ends lost 4 bases at V and 5 bases at J; junction bases unmatched: 7. CDR1 is MNHNS and CDR2 is SASEGT in the germline V gene. This CDR3 reads CASSGYGTGGDNEQFF. Written as DNA, the CDR3 is TGTGCCAGCAGTGGATACGGGACAGGGGGGGACAATGAGCAGTTCTTC.

V gene TRBV30 combines with J gene TRBJ2-5; TRBD2 is a possible D gene (5 bases). Trimming left V 2 bases short and J 4 bases short, with 11 bases between. The V gene's germline CDR1 is GTSNPN and CDR2 SVGIG (reference sequence). The CDR3 has 13 amino acids. CDR3 amino acids: CAWSSGSGETQYF. The CDR3, as DNA: TGTGCCTGGAGTTCTGGGAGTGGAGAGACCCAGTACTTC.

V gene TRBV18 combines with J gene TRBJ1-1; 9 bases are a match to TRBD1. The germline gives CDR1 KGHSH, CDR2 LQKENI. V lost 3 bases, J lost 4 bases, and 9 bases stayed unmatched. The CDR3 is 16 amino acids. CDR3 coding DNA: TGTGCCAGCTCACCGCGAATGGACAGGGGACTCACTGAAGCTTTCTTT. This codes for CASSPRMDRGLTEAFF.

The V and J genes are TRBV9 and TRBJ1-1; possible D gene TRBD1, 6 bases. Per germline, CDR1 SGDLS and CDR2 YYNGEE. CDR3 size: 14 residues. V lost 7 bases, J lost 7 bases, and 20 bases lay in between. The CDR3 DNA reads TGTGCCAGCTCCTCGGGGGGTGAGGGGGATGAAGCTTTCTTT. This encodes CASSSGGEGDEAFF.

As for this clone: An end of the junction differs from the germline gene, which may be a read error. The chain combines TRBV4-1 with TRBJ1-1; 10 bases map to TRBD1. Germline values: CDR1 MGHRA, CDR2 YSYEKL. This CDR3 is 13 amino acids long. The CDR3 here is CASAGQGNPEAFF. CDR3 DNA sequence: TGCGCCAGCGCGGGACAGGGGAACCCTGAAGCTTTCTTT.

The V call is TRBV6-1, the J call TRBJ1-5; 7 positions agree with TRBD1. V lost 0 bases, J lost 3 bases, and 11 bases stayed unmatched. The CDR3 loop spans 18 amino acids. CDR1 and CDR2 from the germline V gene are MNHNS and SASEGT. The CDR3 DNA is TGTGCCAGCAGTGAAGCGCGCCGGGGGCAGGGGGTCAATCAGCCCCAGCATTTT. Translating gives CASSEARRGQGVNQPQHF.

The chain is built from TRBV7-6 and TRBJ2-4, with 12 bases that match TRBD2. Germline trimming cut 5 bases from V and 2 bases from J; bases unmatched to any gene: 10. The CDR3 has 18 amino acids. Looked up from germline, CDR1 is SGHVS and CDR2 is FNYEAQ. The CDR3 DNA is TGTGCCAGCAGCCCCCGACCGACTAGCGGGGGAACCAAAAACATTCAGTACTTC. The encoded protein is CASSPRPTSGGTKNIQYF.

The rearrangement links TRBV18 to TRBJ2-2, with 11 bases matching TRBD2. V dropped 4 bases and J dropped 0; count of bases not matched to a gene: 4. CDR3 length equals 17 residues. Germline V gene sequence: CDR1 KGHSH, CDR2 LQKENI. The CDR3 bases are TGTGCCAGCTCACTAGCGGGAGGGCCATCGAACACCGGGGAGCTGTTTTTT. This translates into CASSLAGGPSNTGELFF.

CDR3: CASSAYPGLDTQYF. The CDR3 region has the DNA TGTGCCAGCAGCGCCTACCCAGGGTTAGATACGCAGTATTTT. This chain uses TRBV11-2 with TRBJ2-3; TRBD1 might be the D (5 bases). Per the germline V gene, CDR1 is SGHAT and CDR2 is FQNNGV. V lost 5 bases and J 5 bases, leaving 14 bases between the germline ends. This CDR3 is 14 amino acids long.

The V call is TRBV7-6, the J call TRBJ1-2; D remains ambiguous. The CDR3 runs to 18 residues. Germline CDR1 SGHVS, CDR2 FNYEAQ. Trimming took off 0 bases at V and 4 bases at J, with 21 bases between the two ends. The CDR3 nucleotides are TGTGCCAGCAGCTTAGCGTTTTTCGGGGTTTTCTGGTTCTATGGCTACACCTTC. Amino acid sequence: CASSLAFFGVFWFYGYTF.

The gene calls are TRBV5-4 and TRBJ1-1; D unclear. In germline, CDR1 is SGHNT, CDR2 YYREEE (reference sequence). Trimming pared 2 bases from V and 10 bases from J, leaving 18 bases between. The length of the CDR3 is 14 residues. The CDR3 region is CASSLRQETARAFF. In DNA, the CDR3 is TGTGCCAGCAGCTTACGGCAGGAAACCGCCAGAGCTTTCTTT.

The chain has TRBV6-5 and TRBJ2-1; 7 bases are a match to TRBD2. Germline assignment: CDR1 MNHEY and CDR2 SVGAGI. The CDR3 consists of 13 residues. The ends lost 6 bases at V and 5 bases at J; junction bases unmatched: 4. CDR3 amino acids: CASRRETHNEQFF. CDR3 in DNA: TGTGCCAGCAGGCGGGAGACTCACAATGAGCAGTTCTTC.

This rearrangement joins TRBV30 to TRBJ2-1, with 9 bases identical to TRBD2. V lost 4 bases, J lost 2 bases, and 3 bases stayed unmatched. Germline V gene sequence: CDR1 GTSNPN, CDR2 SVGIG (reference sequence). CDR3 length: 14 amino acids. CDR3 sequence reads: CAWNPSGAYNEQFF. In nucleotides, the CDR3 is TGTGCCTGGAACCCTAGCGGGGCCTACAATGAGCAGTTCTTC.

This rearrangement joins TRBV5-1 to TRBJ2-1, with D possibly being TRBD1 (5 bases). V was cut by 4 bases and J by 6 bases, with 23 bases left in between. The V gene's germline CDR1 is SGHRS and CDR2 YFSETQ. The CDR3 runs to 17 residues. CDR3 protein: CASSRYSQTRDGNEQFF. Written as DNA, the CDR3 is TGCGCCAGCAGCCGATATAGCCAAACCAGGGATGGCAATGAGCAGTTCTTC.

The CDR3 reads CASSSSGTTDGTQYF. The CDR3 DNA follows: TGCGCCAGCAGCTCCTCCGGGACTACGGACGGGACCCAGTACTTC. The genes are TRBV5-1 and TRBJ2-5; 7 positions match TRBD2. With V trimmed by 3 bases and J by 7 bases, 12 bases remained unmatched. Germline assignment: CDR1 SGHRS and CDR2 YFSETQ. The CDR3 is 15 amino acids.

The genes are TRBV9 and TRBJ2-1, with D unresolved. V shed 0 bases and J shed 3 bases, with 4 bases lying between them. Germline CDR1 SGDLS, CDR2 YYNGEE. CDR3 length: 13 amino acids. CDR3: CASSVAGYNEQFF. The CDR3 DNA follows: TGTGCCAGCAGCGTAGCGGGCTACAATGAGCAGTTCTTC.

The V call is TRBV30, the J call TRBJ1-2, with D possibly TRBD1 on 6 matching bases. Germline assignment: CDR1 GTSNPN and CDR2 SVGIG (reference sequence). V was cut by 8 bases and J by 5 bases, with 18 bases left in between. The CDR3 loop spans 13 amino acids. Written as DNA, the CDR3 is TGTGCCCGGAACACCAGGGGCTTTTATGGCTACACCTTC. Its translation: CARNTRGFYGYTF.

This chain uses TRBV19 with TRBJ2-7; possible D gene TRBD2, 6 bases. CDR1 is LNHDA and CDR2 is SQIVND in the germline V gene (reference sequence). V dropped 3 bases and J dropped 1 base, with 10 bases sitting between them. This CDR3 is 14 amino acids long. In nucleotides, the CDR3 is TGTGCCAGTAGTATTGGGACTCTGTCCTACGAGCAGTACTTC. Residues: CASSIGTLSYEQYF.

This rearrangement joins TRBV7-6 to TRBJ2-1; tentatively, D is TRBD1 (6 bases). This CDR3 is 16 amino acids long. The germline CDR1 and CDR2 sequences are SGHVS and FNYEAQ. The V gene lost 0 bases and the J gene lost 3 bases, with 12 bases spanning the gap. The DNA of the CDR3 is TGTGCCAGCAGCTTAGCCCAAGTACAGGGCTACAATGAGCAGTTCTTC. This translates into CASSLAQVQGYNEQFF.

The CDR3 is CASSDSRGAHTQYF. The CDR3 DNA reads as TGTGCCAGCAGTGACTCTCGAGGCGCCCATACGCAGTATTTT. The chain carries TRBV6-4 and TRBJ2-3, with D unclear. The CDR3 has 14 residues. Germline CDR1 reads MRHNA; CDR2 reads SNTAGT. Trimming shortened V by 0 bases and J by 7 bases, and 11 bases separated the two germline ends.

The rearrangement uses TRBV5-1 and TRBJ2-2; 11 bases agree with TRBD2. This CDR3 has 15 amino acids. Trimming at V came to 1 base and at J to 7 bases, leaving 3 bases not matched to a gene. Germline values: CDR1 SGHRS, CDR2 YFSETQ. This CDR3 reads CASSLIAGGDGELFF. DNA of the CDR3: TGCGCCAGCAGCTTGATAGCGGGAGGGGACGGGGAGCTGTTTTTT.

V gene TRBV10-3 combines with J gene TRBJ1-1; D gene uncertain. Germline values: CDR1 ENHRY, CDR2 SYGVKD. Trimming left V 6 bases short and J 8 bases short, with 10 bases between. This CDR3 has 11 residues. CDR3 amino acids: CAIRREQEAFF. The CDR3, as DNA: TGTGCCATCAGACGAGAGCAAGAAGCTTTCTTT.

The J gene is TRBJ2-1, the V gene TRBV11-3; TRBD2 matches at 7 bases. This CDR3 contains 15 residues. With V trimmed by 6 bases and J by 4 bases, 9 bases remained unmatched. Germline CDR1 is SGHNT and CDR2 is YENEEA. As DNA, the CDR3 is TGTGCCAGCAGTAGGTCGGGCGGGGGTTACAATGAGCAGTTCTTC. It is translated as CASSRSGGGYNEQFF.